What follows is one TCR beta chain and its context. Its antigen is unknown. This sample was taken from a study of graft-versus-host responses after intestinal transplantation. The CDR3 has 14 amino acids. The V and J ends lost 4 bases and 4 bases, in that order; junction bases with no gene match: 1. From germline, CDR1 is MNHEY and CDR2 SMNVEV (reference sequence). Only in-frame clones appear in the TCRdb table, and some are missing; sequencing was by immunoSEQ multiplex PCR. Of tens of thousands of clones listed, nearly 90% are singletons. The receptor was derived from a human donor who was the organ donor for an intestinal transplant. Sequenced material: unstimulated CD8+ T cells sorted from spleen or lymph node cells, taken before transplant. The J gene is TRBJ1-5, the V gene TRBV27, with 10 bases matching TRBD1. The chain's CDR3 is CASSWGQGNQPQHF. In nucleotides, the CDR3 is TGTGCCAGCAGTTGGGGACAGGGGAATCAGCCCCAGCATTTT.